The 10 T cell receptor beta chains given below trace back to one sample, sequenced in a study of beta chain features in type 1 diabetes. Investigators reverse transcribed all isolated RNA, so they sequenced expressed TCRB transcripts. Only in-frame clones appear in the TCRdb table, and some are missing; sequencing was by immunoSEQ multiplex PCR. This table holds roughly 170,000 clones, around an eighth found once. The sample comprised central memory CD4+ T cells from blood. Receptor source: a woman between 18 and 29 years old in good health.

This clone was seen only a few times. The gene calls are TRBV18 and TRBJ2-1; no clear D gene. Germline V gene sequence: CDR1 KGHSH, CDR2 LQKENI. V lost 3 bases, J lost 3 bases, and 9 bases lay in between. This CDR3 has 14 residues. The CDR3 sequence: CASSPRGVYNEQFF. In DNA, the CDR3 is TGTGCCAGCTCACCCCGTGGAGTCTACAATGAGCAGTTCTTC. The entire variable domain, with the rest obtained from reference TRBV18 and TRBJ2-1, is as follows: NAGVMQNPRHLVRRRGQEARLRCSPMKGHSHVYWYRQLPEEGLKFMVYLQKENIIDESGMPKERFSAEFPKEGPSILRIQQVVRGDSAAYFCASSPRGVYNEQFFGPGTRLTVL.

The chain uses TRBV6-5 and TRBJ2-2; TRBD2 might be the D (6 bases). V was pared by 3 bases and J by 4 bases, with 12 bases between. Germline V gene lookup returns CDR1 MNHEY and CDR2 SVGAGI. The length of the CDR3 is 15 residues. This CDR3 reads CASSYQAGSTGELFF. The CDR3 nucleotides read TGTGCCAGCAGTTATCAAGCGGGCTCCACCGGGGAGCTGTTTTTT.

This clone has more than one count but fewer than ten. V is TRBV11-2 and J is TRBJ2-7, with D hard to call. The V gene's germline CDR1 is SGHAT and CDR2 FQNNGV. The ends were cut back, 5 bases at V and 0 bases at J, with 14 bases in the middle. The CDR3 covers 15 residues. The CDR3 loop is CASSPRVVASYEQYF. In DNA form, the CDR3 reads TGTGCCAGCAGCCCCCGGGTGGTAGCCTCCTACGAGCAGTACTTC.

This sequence joins TRBV28 and TRBJ1-4, with 8 bases lining up with TRBD1. The CDR3 consists of 15 residues. CDR1 is MDHEN, CDR2 SYDVKM, per germline. Germline trimming cut 8 bases from V and 8 bases from J; bases unmatched to any gene: 13. Written as DNA, the CDR3 is TGTGCCAGCGGCCGCCAGGACAGGGCGAAGGAAAAACTGTTTTTT. This sequence encodes CASGRQDRAKEKLFF.

This clone was seen a few times. The chain couples TRBV30 to TRBJ2-5, with TRBD1 as a possible D gene (6 bases). This CDR3 has 14 amino acids. In germline, CDR1 is GTSNPN, CDR2 SVGIG (reference sequence). V was trimmed by 8 bases and J by 1 base, leaving 17 bases between them. The CDR3 nucleotides are TGTGCCAGTAGTAATCGGGACACCCAAGAGACCCAGTACTTC. Translation: CASSNRDTQETQYF.

This clone occurred a few times. The rearrangement joins TRBV2 to TRBJ1-4; 9 nucleotides align to TRBD1. From germline, CDR1 is SNHLY and CDR2 FYNNEI. CDR3 length equals 16 residues. V lost 7 bases to trimming and J lost 4 bases; unmatched junction nucleotides: 10. The DNA of the CDR3 is TGTGCCAGCACCTTCTCACAGGGGGCGGGTAATGAAAAACTGTTTTTT. This gives the protein CASTFSQGAGNEKLFF.

The V gene is TRBV5-4, the J gene TRBJ1-4, with D perhaps matching TRBD1 (6 bases). Between the trimmed V and J ends, which lost 0 bases and 7 bases, there was a span of 13 bases. The CDR3 is 15 amino acids. Germline V gives CDR1 SGHNT, CDR2 YYREEE (reference sequence). CDR3 coding DNA: TGTGCCAGCAGCTTGGAGGGGGGGCAGGGTGAAAAACTGTTTTTT. This encodes CASSLEGGQGEKLFF.

This clone came up a few times. The chain combines TRBV5-4 with TRBJ1-2; TRBD1 matches 9 bases. The CDR3 has 15 amino acids. Germline CDR1 is SGHNT and CDR2 is YYREEE (reference sequence). Unmatched junction bases numbered 9, after V lost 4 bases and J lost 5 bases. The CDR3 protein is CASSKPRQGEYGYTF. The DNA of the CDR3 is TGTGCCAGCAGCAAACCTCGACAGGGGGAATATGGCTACACCTTC.

The chain joins TRBV27 to TRBJ2-7; D gene ambiguous. With 6 bases removed from V and 0 bases from J, the gap between germline ends came to 12 bases. The germline V gene has CDR1 MNHEY and CDR2 SMNVEV (reference sequence). The CDR3 has 14 amino acids. The DNA of the CDR3 is TGTGCCAGCAGCGCCCTAACCCCCTCCTACGAGCAGTACTTC. Translated: CASSALTPSYEQYF.

The chain is built from TRBV10-3 and TRBJ1-1, with D possibly being TRBD1 (6 bases). The V gene lost 6 bases and the J gene lost 4 bases, with 21 bases spanning the gap. The CDR3 totals 16 residues. From germline, CDR1 is ENHRY and CDR2 SYGVKD. In nucleotides, the CDR3 is TGTGCCATCAGCCCGAGGGGGGGGCCGGAGGGCACTGAAGCTTTCTTT. Translating gives CAISPRGGPEGTEAFF.